This entry concerns a single T cell receptor (beta chain). The antigen this receptor binds is unknown. These data come from a study of cytomegalovirus exposure and HLA in healthy donors (TCRdb year 2017). In the study overall: According to an earlier analysis of 587 of the donors, roughly 180 million T cells yielded 95 million to 140 million unique TCR beta sequences and roughly 280 Gb of sequence data. About 320 gigabases of sequencing data and tens of millions of unique TCR sequences were included in an early release covering about 620 HLA-typed donors. Class I and class II HLA loci were covered by the typing at four-digit resolution. The study aimed to test whether cataloging public T cell receptors could reveal signatures of past pathogen exposure. Genome-wide SNP genotypes for about 55% of the roughly 670 donors were used in a later genetic analysis, which treated that subset as a discovery cohort. Rather than using new phenotypic data, the later analysis identified candidate immune exposures from TCR beta sequences and from how often those sequences occurred across donors. Because of strong linkage in the cohort, five DR-DQ haplotypes were treated as single units for association and clustering. Alongside the repertoire data, information on donor age, sex, ethnicity and CMV serostatus was compiled. In addition to the first cohort of approximately 670 subjects, a separate validation cohort of 120 different subjects was used. In an earlier analysis of roughly 580 of the donors, high-throughput TCR beta sequencing was used to judge whether each TCR beta V gene segment behaved as functional or pseudogenic. The study combined high-throughput TCR immunosequencing, statistical association of individual TCRs with disease status, and machine learning to predict cytomegalovirus infection status. Typing coverage differed by locus: A, B, C, DRB1 and DQB1 were typed in roughly 620-630 donors, DQA1 in 522, DPA1 in around 610, and DPB1 in approximately 450. The genetic ancestry cluster associated with self-reported Caucasian donors included 81% of the 300 to 400 genotyped donors. A later analysis re-analyzed previously published TCR beta repertoires from 550 to 700 donors and added high-resolution HLA genotyping to study TCR occurrence patterns. All discovery cohort repertoires had been generated on a single sequencing platform. Among about 370 genotyped donors of the cohort, an average of roughly 230,000 unique TCR beta nucleotide sequences was sequenced per donor, of which approximately 19% were non-productive. The study used immunosequencing to profile the T cell repertoires of 666 subjects and linked those repertoires to cytomegalovirus serostatus.

In total, 600 or so healthy bone marrow donors made up the cohort. Cohort members were all nominally healthy when sampled, although unrecorded immune exposures were likely present. The donor was CMV seronegative and was included in the group of several hundred seronegative cohort members. Each donor provided a peripheral blood sample, and peripheral blood mononuclear cells were used for TCR beta sequencing. The Qiagen DNeasy Blood Extraction Kit was used to extract genomic DNA from the blood cell samples. The CDR3 starts with the cysteine, ends with the phenylalanine, and has 14 residues. CDR3 DNA is the only sequence kept; it has 42 bases, read in frame from the first base. Preparation of the library involved the immunoSEQ multiplex PCR assay. A mixture of 60 forward primers for TCR Vbeta segments and 13 reverse primers for TCR Jbeta segments was used in the multiplex PCR. The CDR3 region of rearranged TCR beta genes was amplified from genomic DNA with a multiplex PCR assay. Amplified TCR beta libraries were sequenced as 87-base-pair reads on the Illumina HiSeq System. For the original study's pipeline: A later analysis counted around 72 million unique TCR beta chains across the 550 to 750 repertoires, and some 12 million of these chains were shared by at least two donors. A nearest-neighbor algorithm error-corrected the raw reads and collapsed the reads into unique sequences, merging closely related sequences to remove PCR and sequencing errors. Alignment of CDR3 sequences to IMGT reference sequences was used to assign V, D and J gene segments. For a sequence to be retained, a match of at least six nucleotides to both a V gene segment and a J gene segment was required. Rearrangements were classified as productive when the CDR3 lacked stop codons and remained in frame with V and J, and all other rearrangements were classified as non-productive. Following IMGT convention, CDR3 was defined as the stretch from the second conserved V-encoded cysteine to the conserved J-encoded phenylalanine. In an earlier analysis of approximately 500 of the donors, sequences lacking an unambiguous match to a single V gene segment were excluded. An earlier analysis of a few hundred of the donors called V segments functional above 56.7% productive rearrangements and segregating when the between-donor standard deviation exceeded 5%. A statistical classification framework was developed to diagnose cytomegalovirus status using the catalog of TCR beta chain sequences. V and J gene assignment, in a later analysis, came from comparing TCR nucleotide sequences with IMGT/GENE-DB human TR gene sequences. In a later analysis, CDR3 sequences and most-parsimonious VDJ recombination scenarios were assigned using the TCRdist pipeline. A later analysis defined each TCR beta chain by its CDR3 amino acid sequence plus V-gene family, and excluded reads lacking a unique V-gene family. In a later analysis, some 600 highly shared, low-generation-probability nucleotide sequences were removed to address suspected cross-contamination and a sequencing artifact. A later analysis calculated a clonal expansion index for each public chain from normalized within-repertoire ranks of inferred template counts. Generation probabilities in a later analysis came from a VDJ recombination model fitted to out-of-frame rearrangements, and those results were checked against IGoR. Hypergeometric tests were used in a later analysis to score TCR-TCR, TCR-HLA and TCR-CMV co-occurrence, with a repertoire-size bias correction applied to the TCR pairs. A later analysis estimated false discovery rates by permuting HLA or CMV assignments 20 times. In a later analysis, co-occurring TCRs were grouped with DBSCAN, and TCRdist sequence similarity was added when clustering was performed within HLA-allele-positive subsets. Repertoires with fewer than 30,000 or more than 120,000 public chains, plus five repertoires with anomalous nucleotide sharing, were excluded from co-occurrence clustering. In TCRdb, the immuneACCESS table is reduced to in-frame sequences with V and J assigned. These tables do not hold every clone; where another copy was compared, an unresolved V gene accounts for under half, and the others remain unexplained. The DNA was the basis for D and trimming; V, J and clone size are from that table. The sample table gives 130,000 to 150,000 clones. The top ten clones comprise roughly 2.7% of the sample.

What the authors observed across the whole study: A later analysis associated about 16,000 TCR beta sequences with specific HLA alleles at a false discovery rate of 0.05. Because HLA typing was missing for some donors at each locus, association tests included only the typed subset. Most TCR sequences were observed very rarely across donors, whereas some public TCRs were present in many individuals. A further reported finding was that TCR beta sequences accurately predicted the HLA-A and HLA-B alleles for most subjects in the first cohort. A later analysis found that HLA-associated TCR beta chains were more clonally expanded and had lower generation probabilities than equally common non-associated chains. In a later analysis, most CMV-associated TCR beta chains were found to appear HLA-restricted, with HLA associations seemingly driven largely by CMV exposure. Only TCR beta chains were sequenced in this cohort, and the absence of alpha or paired-chain data limited detectable features. In an earlier analysis of 450 to 750 of the donors, most TCR beta V segments appeared in productive rearrangements about 87% or about 30% of the time, broadly matching IMGT annotations. The authors suggested that the approach could potentially be generalized to other disease states and immunological phenotypes. Because counts were too low, approximately 15 rarely observed V segments, including chromosome 9 orphons, were excluded from the earlier analysis of 587 of the donors. According to a later genetic analysis, donors in an Asian-associated ancestry cluster had fewer N-insertions in productive TCRs than the approximately 630-donor mean. The sequencing pipeline was judged likely to have produced a cluster of highly shared sequence variants as a technical artifact. A later analysis found that TCR association rates varied across HLA loci, with DRB1 alleles showing the most associated TCRs and HLA-C alleles the fewest. An association between a missense DCLRE1C variant and V-gene and J-gene trimming of TCR beta chains was found in a later genetic analysis and replicated in an independent cohort. Three of the identified cytomegalovirus-associated TCR beta chains were confirmed in vitro to be specific for cytomegalovirus antigens. Correlated functional status among segregating V segments might reflect linkage disequilibrium, but an unknown experimental factor could not be ruled out. Strong co-occurrence of HLA alleles, especially DR and DQ, made assigning TCR associations to individual alleles difficult. The presence/absence analyses assumed that sequencing depth was roughly uniform across donors, and that assumption may not be true. In both the original and validation cohorts, the classifier was reported to diagnose cytomegalovirus status with high specificity and sensitivity. The 87-base-pair reads could not distinguish some IMGT-functional V segments, including TRBV6-2 and TRBV6-3, so those segments were excluded. In a later analysis, several top co-occurrence clusters were reported to appear linked to parvovirus B19, influenza, CMV and Epstein-Barr virus. The only immune exposure information available for the cohort was CMV serostatus. The study gave a list of more than 150 TCR beta chains associated with cytomegalovirus.

The sequenced sample consisted of PBMCs. The TCR comes from a man aged 35 to 55 in good health and CMV-seronegative. The sequence is built from TRBV12-1 and TRBJ2-3; TRBD2 is the table's D call, not checked against the DNA. TRBV12-1 is flagged as a pseudogene. The base sequence is TGTGCCAGCCCGGGACTCAAGCTGACAGATACGCAGTATTTT. Translated, it gives CASPGLKLTDTQYF.